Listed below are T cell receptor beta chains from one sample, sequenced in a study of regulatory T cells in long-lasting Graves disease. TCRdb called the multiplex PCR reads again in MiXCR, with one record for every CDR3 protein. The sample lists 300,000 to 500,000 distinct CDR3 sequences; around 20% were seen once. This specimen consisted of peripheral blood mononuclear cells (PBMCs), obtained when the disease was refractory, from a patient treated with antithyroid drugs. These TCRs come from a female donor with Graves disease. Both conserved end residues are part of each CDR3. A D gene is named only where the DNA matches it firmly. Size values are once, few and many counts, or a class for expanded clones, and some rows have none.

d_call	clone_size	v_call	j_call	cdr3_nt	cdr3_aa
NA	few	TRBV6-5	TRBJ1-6	TGTGCCAGCAGTTACTCGAGGGGTGGTGGTTCACCCCTCCACTTT	CASSYSRGGGSPLHF
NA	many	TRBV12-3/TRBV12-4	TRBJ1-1	TGTGCCAGCAGGAGATGGAAAGAGGAGAACACTGAAGCTTTCTTT	CASRRWKEENTEAFF
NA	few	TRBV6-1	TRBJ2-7	TGTGCCAGCAGTGAAGCAGCAGGGGACGAGCAGTACTTC	CASSEAAGDEQYF
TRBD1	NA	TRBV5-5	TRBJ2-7	TGTGCCAGCAGCTGGGGACAGGGGTTTGGCGAGCAGTACTTC	CASSWGQGFGEQYF
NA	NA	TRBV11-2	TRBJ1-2	TGTGCCAGCAGCTACAAGGTCTATGGCTACACCTTC	CASSYKVYGYTF
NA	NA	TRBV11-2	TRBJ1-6	TGTGCCAGCAGCTCTAGAGGGGCTAATTCACCCCTCCACTTT	CASSSRGANSPLHF
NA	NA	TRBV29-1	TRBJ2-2	TGCAGCGTTGATCCGGAGGTGGGGACCGGGGAGCTGTTTTTT	CSVDPEVGTGELFF
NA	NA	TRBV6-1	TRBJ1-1	TGTGCCAGCAGCCTGGTTCAGGGTGCCGCTTTCTTT	CASSLVQGAAFF
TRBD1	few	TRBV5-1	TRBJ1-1	TGCGCCAGCAGCTGGACCGGGACAGTGAACACTGAAGCTTTCTTT	CASSWTGTVNTEAFF
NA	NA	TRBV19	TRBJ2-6	TGTGCCAGTAGGGACATGGCTAGCTCTGGGGCCAACGTCCTGACTTTC	CASRDMASSGANVLTF
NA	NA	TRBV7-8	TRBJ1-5	TGTGCCAGCAGCTTAATGGACACTGAAGCCAATCAGCCCCAGCATTTT	CASSLMDTEANQPQHF
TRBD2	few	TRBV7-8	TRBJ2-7	TGTGCCAGCAGCTTAACAGCGGGAGGCTACGAGCAGTACTTC	CASSLTAGGYEQYF
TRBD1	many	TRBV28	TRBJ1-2	TGTGCCAGCAGTCCCGGACAGGGTGCGTATGGCTACACCTTC	CASSPGQGAYGYTF
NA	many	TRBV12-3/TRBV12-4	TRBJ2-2	TGTGCCAGCAAAGGGGCAAACACCGGGGAGCTGTTTTTT	CASKGANTGELFF
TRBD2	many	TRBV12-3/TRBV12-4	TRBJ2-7	TGTGCCAGCAGTCCTGGGCTAGCGGGATCCTACGAGCAGTACTTC	CASSPGLAGSYEQYF